A selection of T cell receptor beta chains follows, all from one sample in a study of blood T cells in healthy people across ages. MiXCR was run by TCRdb on the 5' RACE reads, yielding one entry per CDR3 protein. This sample has about 1.6 million distinct CDR3 sequences, with 30% to 40% found just once. The specimen sequenced was blood. The receptors were gathered from a woman aged 25 to 39 in good health. CDR3s include the opening cysteine and the closing phenylalanine or tryptophan. Fields, in order: CDR3 protein, V gene, J gene.

CDR3aa: CASSPGNGHEDGYTF; v_gene: TRBV5-1; j_gene: TRBJ1-2
CDR3aa: CASSLRLAGGPAEQFF; v_gene: TRBV11-3; j_gene: TRBJ2-1
CDR3aa: CSARVRFLGLNYGHTF; v_gene: TRBV20-1; j_gene: TRBJ1-2
CDR3aa: CASSLDLERGRFGGYTF; v_gene: TRBV11-2; j_gene: TRBJ1-2
CDR3aa: CASSLGVPPYEQYF; v_gene: TRBV5-6; j_gene: TRBJ2-7
CDR3aa: CASSKQAARDGYTF; v_gene: TRBV5-1; j_gene: TRBJ1-2
CDR3aa: CASSLPGTGFYGYTF; v_gene: TRBV28; j_gene: TRBJ1-2
CDR3aa: CASSLPLRQSNEQFF; v_gene: TRBV11-2; j_gene: TRBJ2-1
CDR3aa: CASSFPAGTGDYEQYF; v_gene: TRBV12-3/TRBV12-4; j_gene: TRBJ2-7
CDR3aa: CASRFLERGNQPQHF; v_gene: TRBV6-2/TRBV6-3; j_gene: TRBJ1-5
CDR3aa: CASRRTGTNEQFF; v_gene: TRBV7-9; j_gene: TRBJ2-1
CDR3aa: CASSLNTAGQETQYF; v_gene: TRBV13; j_gene: TRBJ2-5
CDR3aa: CSVESPVGTGELFF; v_gene: TRBV29-1; j_gene: TRBJ2-2
CDR3aa: CSAPPTGTSGGAGDTQYF; v_gene: TRBV20-1; j_gene: TRBJ2-3
CDR3aa: CASSSNGKDYNEQFF; v_gene: TRBV28; j_gene: TRBJ2-1
CDR3aa: CAMAEPGWSAGELFF; v_gene: TRBV10-3; j_gene: TRBJ2-2
CDR3aa: CASSQHAQGTEAFF; v_gene: TRBV4-1; j_gene: TRBJ1-1
CDR3aa: CASSPAYGGFGELFF; v_gene: TRBV27; j_gene: TRBJ2-2
CDR3aa: CASGGGDTDTQYF; v_gene: TRBV2; j_gene: TRBJ2-3
CDR3aa: CASSPLSGLEAYEQYF; v_gene: TRBV12-3/TRBV12-4; j_gene: TRBJ2-7
CDR3aa: CASSMPGTGDYGYTF; v_gene: TRBV5-6; j_gene: TRBJ1-2
CDR3aa: CSANRAGGINEHYF; v_gene: TRBV20-1; j_gene: TRBJ2-4
CDR3aa: CAWSVSGGLDEQYF; v_gene: TRBV30; j_gene: TRBJ2-7
CDR3aa: CASSSYDREGIDTQYF; v_gene: TRBV27; j_gene: TRBJ2-3
CDR3aa: CASSLSTSGKGSYNEQFF; v_gene: TRBV28; j_gene: TRBJ2-1
CDR3aa: CSAPEADFYGYTF; v_gene: TRBV20-1; j_gene: TRBJ1-2
CDR3aa: CASSHRAGGPADTQYF; v_gene: TRBV3-1; j_gene: TRBJ2-3
CDR3aa: CASRAGLWTQYF; v_gene: TRBV28; j_gene: TRBJ2-3
CDR3aa: CASSGGLPYNEQFF; v_gene: TRBV10-1; j_gene: TRBJ2-1
CDR3aa: CASTIGAGNVQETQYF; v_gene: TRBV5-1; j_gene: TRBJ2-5
CDR3aa: CASSSRQGEETQYF; v_gene: TRBV7-9; j_gene: TRBJ2-5
CDR3aa: CASSLASVNTEAFF; v_gene: TRBV7-9; j_gene: TRBJ1-1
CDR3aa: CASSVTGTGVYEQYF; v_gene: TRBV28; j_gene: TRBJ2-7
CDR3aa: CASSKEVGQGSHSGTQYF; v_gene: TRBV6-1; j_gene: TRBJ2-3
CDR3aa: CASSLVGAVAQETQYF; v_gene: TRBV27; j_gene: TRBJ2-5
CDR3aa: CSARGELTDEQYF; v_gene: TRBV20-1; j_gene: NA